This T cell receptor (beta chain) is drawn from a study of blood T cells in healthy people across ages. Combining a sample-barcoded 5' primer with a J-beta primer mix, a second PCR ran for about 6 to 11 cycles. From the 5' RACE reads, TCRdb called clonotypes with MiXCR, one entry per CDR3 protein. Seen here are approximately 780,000 distinct CDR3 sequences, under 30% observed once, and the top ten hold 2.5% to 3.5%. V lost 6 bases to trimming and J lost 0 bases, with 11 bases between them. The CDR3 is 15 amino acids. The V gene's germline CDR1 is MGHRA and CDR2 YSYEKL. The same sample was also studied in work on T cells of mothers and their children. This second study says: Donors were three healthy Caucasian mothers and their six children. Relative to unrelated pairs, biologically related mother-child dyads exhibited marginally greater, non-significant overlap.

Source material: blood. The receptor was isolated from a boy aged 10-17 years in good health. The chain is built from TRBV4-1 and TRBJ2-2; the D call may be TRBD1 or TRBD2 (6 bases each). As DNA, the CDR3 is TGCGCCAGCAGGAAGGGGGACTCGAACACCGGGGAGCTGTTTTTT. As protein: CASRKGDSNTGELFF.